This T cell receptor beta chain was documented in a study of blood T cell repertoires in COVID-19. Study-level information: The United States, Italy and Spain provided the acute and convalescent COVID-19 samples. PBMCs, B-cell-depleted T cells, or T cells were the source of the cDNA or gDNA that made up the material.

As handled by the study authors: Reference gene primer amplification yielded estimated nucleated cell counts. Clones were read by immunoSEQ multiplex PCR, and TCRdb kept only the in-frame ones, dropping some. Clone size and the V and J calls come from that table; the DNA yielded D and trimming. The table shows under 250,000 clones, with approximately 83% occurring only once. Germline values: CDR1 SGDLS, CDR2 YYNGEE. The V end lost 4 bases, the J end lost 1 base, and 14 bases lay between the germline ends. The CDR3 totals 16 residues. This receptor was obtained from a human donor in a cohort sampled during active COVID-19. This rearrangement joins TRBV9 to TRBJ1-4; tentatively, D is TRBD1 (6 bases). The sample comprised peripheral blood. CDR3 DNA: TGTGCCAGCAGCCGCCGTAACAGGGTAACTAATGAAAAACTGTTTTTT. Protein product: CASSRRNRVTNEKLFF.